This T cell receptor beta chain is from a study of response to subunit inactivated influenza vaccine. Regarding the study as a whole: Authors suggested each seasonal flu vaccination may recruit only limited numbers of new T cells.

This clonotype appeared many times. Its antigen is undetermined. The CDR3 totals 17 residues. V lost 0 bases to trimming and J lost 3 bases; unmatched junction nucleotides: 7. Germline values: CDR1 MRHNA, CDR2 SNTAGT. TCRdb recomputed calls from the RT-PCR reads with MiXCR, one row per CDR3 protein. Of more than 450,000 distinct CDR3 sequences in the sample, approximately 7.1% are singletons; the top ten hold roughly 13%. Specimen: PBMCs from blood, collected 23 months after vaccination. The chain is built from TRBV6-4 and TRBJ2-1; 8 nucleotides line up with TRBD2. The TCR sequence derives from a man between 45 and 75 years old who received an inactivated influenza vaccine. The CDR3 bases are TGTGCCAGCAGTGACTCATTGGGAGCGGGAGTCTACAATGAGCAGTTCTTC. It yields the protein CASSDSLGAGVYNEQFF.